This T cell receptor (beta chain) was sequenced in a study of T cell responses to AZD1222 COVID-19 vaccine. This clone was seen once. The antigen is not known. Study results and limitations: Breadth and depth of Spike-specific TCRs rose after two AZD1222 doses. Baseline serology detected seropositivity in only six AZD1222 recipients. Most donors were white British and more were female, and clonal diversity was possibly underestimated.

CDR3 size: 16 residues. J lost 4 bases, V lost 5 bases, and 13 bases had no gene match. Per the germline V gene, CDR1 is SGHTA and CDR2 is FQGNSA. Repertoires were generated with immunoSEQ multiplex PCR, while TCRdb's copy carries only in-frame clones and drops some. In the table there are some 180,000 clones, about 93% of which are singletons. The genes are TRBV7-2 and TRBJ1-2, with 7 bases lining up with TRBD1. The origin of this receptor is an adult who received the MenACWY meningococcal vaccine as a control. Sequencing was performed on peripheral blood, taken 28 days after the second dose of the MenACWY control vaccine. CDR3 DNA: TGTGCCAGCAGCCCGGGGGAGGGGGCGCGGGTCTATGGCTACACCTTC. This encodes CASSPGEGARVYGYTF.